A selection of T cell receptor beta chains follows, all from one sample in a study of shared clonotypes between healthy human individuals. Assay used: immunoSEQ multiplex PCR; TCRdb lists only in-frame clones, some missing. This repertoire shows some 2,000,000 clones, over 85% found once; its top ten account for roughly 1%. The sequencing sample was made of naive CD8+ T cells sorted from blood. The receptors come from a man younger than 30 in good health. The CDR3 runs from the conserved cysteine through the conserved F or W. Fields, in order: D gene, clone size, J gene, V gene, CDR3 protein, CDR3 DNA. A D gene is named only where the DNA matches it firmly. Only part of the rows carry a size: once, few, many, or a class if the clone is expanded.

D gene: -; clone size: few; J gene: TRBJ2-7; V gene: TRBV4-1; CDR3 protein: CASSHLQGYEQYF; CDR3 DNA: TGCGCCAGCAGCCACCTGCAGGGCTACGAGCAGTACTTC
D gene: -; clone size: once; J gene: TRBJ2-5; V gene: TRBV7-9; CDR3 protein: CASSLVLGAQETQYF; CDR3 DNA: TGTGCCAGCAGCTTAGTTCTTGGGGCCCAAGAGACCCAGTACTTC
D gene: TRBD1; clone size: -; J gene: TRBJ1-2; V gene: TRBV9; CDR3 protein: CASSVQGEEGYTF; CDR3 DNA: TGTGCCAGCAGCGTACAGGGGGAAGAAGGCTACACCTTC
D gene: TRBD1; clone size: once; J gene: TRBJ2-7; V gene: TRBV27; CDR3 protein: CASSIGTGVLYEQYF; CDR3 DNA: TGTGCCAGCAGTATAGGGACAGGAGTGCTCTACGAGCAGTACTTC
D gene: -; clone size: few; J gene: TRBJ2-7; V gene: TRBV11-3; CDR3 protein: CASSSRDSYEQYF; CDR3 DNA: TGTGCCAGCAGCTCCCGGGACTCCTACGAGCAGTACTTC
D gene: TRBD1; clone size: -; J gene: TRBJ1-6; V gene: TRBV4-1; CDR3 protein: CASSPGGASHSPLHF; CDR3 DNA: TGCGCCAGCTCTCCAGGGGGCGCATCACATTCACCCCTCCACTTT
D gene: TRBD1; clone size: -; J gene: TRBJ2-1; V gene: TRBV5-1; CDR3 protein: CASSLTWTGPGSYNEQFF; CDR3 DNA: TGCGCCAGCAGCTTGACTTGGACAGGGCCTGGGTCCTACAATGAGCAGTTCTTC
D gene: -; clone size: -; J gene: TRBJ2-7; V gene: TRBV13; CDR3 protein: CASSLWGFEQYF; CDR3 DNA: TGTGCCAGCAGCTTATGGGGGTTCGAGCAGTACTTC
D gene: TRBD2; clone size: -; J gene: TRBJ2-2; V gene: TRBV10-2; CDR3 protein: CASSDGTSRTGELFF; CDR3 DNA: TGCGCCAGCAGTGACGGGACTAGTAGGACCGGGGAGCTGTTTTTT
D gene: TRBD1; clone size: -; J gene: TRBJ2-5; V gene: TRBV27; CDR3 protein: CASSAQTGSASTQYF; CDR3 DNA: TGTGCCAGCAGTGCACAGACAGGGTCAGCTTCAACCCAGTACTTC
D gene: -; clone size: -; J gene: TRBJ2-3; V gene: TRBV28; CDR3 protein: CASSYGTEQVTDTQYF; CDR3 DNA: TGTGCCAGCAGTTACGGGACCGAGCAAGTCACAGATACGCAGTATTTT
D gene: TRBD2; clone size: -; J gene: TRBJ2-1; V gene: TRBV7-9; CDR3 protein: CASSFGPAGEGVRYNEQFF; CDR3 DNA: TGTGCCAGCAGCTTTGGTCCAGCGGGAGAGGGGGTCCGCTACAATGAGCAGTTCTTC
D gene: TRBD2; clone size: -; J gene: TRBJ2-5; V gene: TRBV7-6; CDR3 protein: CASSPEAGVGETQYF; CDR3 DNA: TGTGCCAGCAGCCCGGAAGCGGGAGTAGGGGAGACCCAGTACTTC
D gene: -; clone size: -; J gene: TRBJ1-1; V gene: TRBV5-1; CDR3 protein: CASSLGQGKGETEAFF; CDR3 DNA: TGCGCCAGCAGCTTGGGCCAGGGTAAAGGTGAGACTGAAGCTTTCTTT
D gene: -; clone size: -; J gene: TRBJ1-1; V gene: TRBV11-2; CDR3 protein: CASSLGAGLMNTEAFF; CDR3 DNA: TGTGCCAGCAGCTTAGGCGCAGGGTTAATGAACACTGAAGCTTTCTTT
D gene: -; clone size: -; J gene: TRBJ1-1; V gene: TRBV6-1; CDR3 protein: CASWVFVTEAFF; CDR3 DNA: TGTGCCAGCTGGGTGTTCGTGACTGAAGCTTTCTTT
D gene: -; clone size: -; J gene: TRBJ2-2; V gene: TRBV2; CDR3 protein: CASSATENTGELFF; CDR3 DNA: TGTGCCAGCAGTGCAACAGAGAACACCGGGGAGCTGTTTTTT
D gene: -; clone size: -; J gene: TRBJ1-1; V gene: TRBV7-9; CDR3 protein: CASSLGEGADTEAFF; CDR3 DNA: TGTGCCAGCAGCTTAGGCGAGGGAGCTGACACTGAAGCTTTCTTT
D gene: -; clone size: -; J gene: TRBJ2-7; V gene: TRBV27; CDR3 protein: CASSFGLGYEQYF; CDR3 DNA: TGTGCCAGCAGTTTTGGGCTGGGGTACGAGCAGTACTTC
D gene: TRBD1; clone size: -; J gene: TRBJ2-7; V gene: TRBV2; CDR3 protein: CASRGQGPNYEQYF; CDR3 DNA: TGTGCCAGCAGAGGACAGGGCCCCAACTACGAGCAGTACTTC
D gene: -; clone size: -; J gene: TRBJ1-6; V gene: TRBV7-9; CDR3 protein: CASSLGPSWGRNNSPLHF; CDR3 DNA: TGTGCCAGCAGCTTAGGCCCATCGTGGGGCCGGAATAATTCACCCCTCCACTTT
D gene: TRBD2; clone size: -; J gene: TRBJ2-1; V gene: TRBV30; CDR3 protein: CAWNELAPYNEQFF; CDR3 DNA: TGTGCCTGGAATGAACTAGCGCCGTACAATGAGCAGTTCTTC